These 15 T cell receptor beta chains were sequenced from one sample in a study of neurological immune-mediated disorders. TCRdb fed the 5' RACE reads into MiXCR, producing one record per CDR3 protein. The sample has about 60,000 distinct CDR3 sequences; roughly 9.7% are singletons. The time point was: longitudinal time-point 2. Specimen: PBMCs. The receptors were gathered from a man aged 25 to 45 in good health.

This clonotype appeared many times. In DNA form, the CDR3 reads TGCGCCAGCAGCTTCCCCCGGACAGAGTACAATGAGCAGTTCTTC. This encodes CASSFPRTEYNEQFF. This chain connects TRBV5-1 to TRBJ2-1, with a possible D match to TRBD1 (6 bases). The CDR3 totals 15 residues. V lost 2 bases and J lost 4, with 13 bases in between. Germline lookup yields CDR1 SGHRS and CDR2 YFSETQ.

This clonotype was picked up many times. The gene calls are TRBV5-1 and TRBJ2-2; 11 bases match TRBD1. The germline gives CDR1 SGHRS, CDR2 YFSETQ. The CDR3 is made up of 16 amino acids. The V segment lost 3 bases and the J segment 4 bases; nucleotides outside the gene matches: 5. This CDR3 is CASSWDGTGGTGELFF. For the CDR3, the DNA is TGCGCCAGCAGCTGGGACGGGACAGGGGGCACCGGGGAGCTGTTTTTT.

This clonotype appeared many times. The rearrangement joins TRBV7-2 to TRBJ1-4; D perhaps matches TRBD1 (6 bases). The germline gives CDR1 SGHTA, CDR2 FQGNSA. Trimming took 3 bases from V and 5 from J, leaving 10 bases between them. The CDR3 contains 14 residues. Here the CDR3 DNA reads TGTGCCAGCAGCTTGGGTCAGGGGAATGAAAAACTGTTTTTT. Its protein is CASSLGQGNEKLFF.

This clonotype was counted at least ten times. The chain couples TRBV20-1 to TRBJ2-3; a possible D gene is TRBD2 (6 bases). V was cut by 4 bases and J by 2 bases, with 13 bases left in between. The CDR3 is 14 amino acids. Per the germline V gene, CDR1 is DFQATT and CDR2 is SNEGSKA (reference sequence). CDR3 residues: CSATGAGLTDTQYF. The CDR3 DNA is TGCAGTGCTACAGGAGCGGGCCTCACAGATACGCAGTATTTT.

This clonotype has ten or more counts. The chain joins TRBV20-1 to TRBJ2-3; 11 bases are a match to TRBD2. Looked up from germline, CDR1 is DFQATT and CDR2 is SNEGSKA (reference sequence). V lost 4 bases, J lost 1 base, and 7 bases stayed unmatched. The CDR3 is 16 residues long. The CDR3 reads CSANPGTSGGTDTQYF. The CDR3, as DNA: TGCAGTGCTAACCCAGGGACTAGCGGAGGCACAGATACGCAGTATTTT.

This clonotype was counted ten times or more. In DNA, the CDR3 is TGTGCCAGCAGTTTTGAGAGGGACAGCCTCGTCTACGAGCAGTACTTC. It codes for CASSFERDSLVYEQYF. The rearrangement links TRBV27 to TRBJ2-7; TRBD1 agrees at 7 bases. The CDR3 runs 16 residues. J gave up 3 bases and V 3 bases, and 11 bases lay outside the gene matches. CDR1 and CDR2 from the germline V gene are MNHEY and SMNVEV (reference sequence).

This clonotype occurred many times. This chain links TRBV29-1 with TRBJ2-2; 8 bases are a match to TRBD1. Germline CDR1 is SQVTM and CDR2 is ANQGSEA. V was clipped by 5 bases and J by 6 bases; unmatched bases: 5. The CDR3 consists of 13 residues. The CDR3 reads CSVHRGFAGELFF. Here the CDR3 DNA reads TGCAGCGTTCACAGGGGGTTCGCCGGGGAGCTGTTTTTT.

At least ten counts were recorded for this clonotype. This chain links TRBV12-3 or TRBV12-4 with TRBJ1-1; no firm D call. This CDR3 is built from 14 residues. V gave up 2 bases and J gave up 2 bases, with 9 bases separating them. CDR3 bases: TGTGCCAGCAGTTTACAGAAAACCAACACTGAAGCTTTCTTT. Translating it yields CASSLQKTNTEAFF.

This clonotype was seen more than once but under ten times. The V call is TRBV29-1, the J call TRBJ2-1; D perhaps matches TRBD2 (7 bases). Germline V lookup: CDR1 SQVTM, CDR2 ANQGSEA. V was pared by 3 bases and J by 2 bases, with 23 bases between. This CDR3 has 18 residues. CDR3 protein: CSVDGGGYASGTYNEQFF. The DNA for the CDR3 is TGCAGCGTTGACGGCGGGGGCTACGCCAGCGGGACCTACAATGAGCAGTTCTTC.

This clonotype was counted many times. The chain is built from TRBV7-2 and TRBJ2-6; no definite D call. Germline loops: CDR1 SGHTA, CDR2 FQGNSA. The V gene lost 7 bases and the J gene lost 2 bases, with 15 bases spanning the gap. This CDR3 region has 16 residues. The CDR3 loop is CASTPRVSTGANVLTF. The CDR3 DNA reads as TGTGCCAGCACCCCGAGAGTTTCCACTGGGGCCAACGTCCTGACTTTC.

Ten or more counts support this clonotype. The V and J genes are TRBV28 and TRBJ1-4; D possibly corresponds to TRBD1 (5 bases). The V gene's germline CDR1 is MDHEN and CDR2 SYDVKM. The CDR3 extends over 14 amino acids. V dropped 6 bases and J dropped 8 bases, with 16 bases sitting between them. The CDR3: CASRIRDGMEKLFF. Written as DNA, the CDR3 is TGTGCCAGCAGGATCCGGGACGGCATGGAAAAACTGTTTTTT.

This clonotype was counted many times. The gene calls are TRBV18 and TRBJ2-1, with TRBD2 as a possible D gene (5 bases). With 3 bases removed from V and 7 bases from J, the gap between germline ends came to 10 bases. Germline CDR1 KGHSH, CDR2 LQKENI. The CDR3 runs 13 residues. The CDR3 sequence: CASSPLEGNEQFF. In DNA form, the CDR3 reads TGTGCCAGCTCACCGTTAGAGGGTAATGAGCAGTTCTTC.

This clonotype was observed many times. V gene TRBV7-3 combines with J gene TRBJ2-1, with TRBD1 identical over 9 bases. This CDR3 is 18 amino acids long. The V segment lost 5 bases and the J segment 2 bases; nucleotides outside the gene matches: 13. Germline loops: CDR1 SGHTA, CDR2 FQGTGA. Written as DNA, the CDR3 is TGTGCCAGCAGCCGAACCGTTGGGACAGGGTCGGCCTACAATGAGCAGTTCTTC. Translating it yields CASSRTVGTGSAYNEQFF.

This clonotype was detected many times. V usage is TRBV28 and J usage is TRBJ2-4; D is uncertain. There are 14 residues in the CDR3. The ends were cut back, 4 bases at V and 8 bases at J, with 15 bases in the middle. Germline V CDR1 and CDR2: MDHEN, SYDVKM. CDR3 protein: CASSYKGIPDIQYF. CDR3 coding DNA: TGTGCCAGCAGTTATAAAGGTATTCCAGACATTCAGTACTTC.

This clonotype has just a few counts. V gene TRBV11-2 combines with J gene TRBJ2-5; the match to TRBD1 covers 7 bases. V dropped 4 bases and J dropped 5; count of bases not matched to a gene: 7. Germline V gene sequence: CDR1 SGHAT, CDR2 FQNNGV. The CDR3 length is 14 residues. CDR3: CASSYPGGDETQYF. The CDR3 bases are TGTGCCAGCAGCTACCCAGGGGGTGACGAGACCCAGTACTTC.